These 13 T cell receptor beta chains were all obtained from the same sample, sequenced in a study of STAT5B mutations in CD4+ large granular lymphocyte leukemia. Libraries were prepared by immunoSEQ multiplex PCR; TCRdb keeps only in-frame clonotypes and omits some of them. Of 30,000 to 40,000 clones listed, around 88% are singletons. The specimen sequenced was CD4+ T cells from blood buffy coats. The receptors were gathered from a human donor in good health.

The chain combines TRBV15 with TRBJ1-2, with 9 nucleotides matching TRBD1. Germline V CDR1 and CDR2: LNHNV, YYDKDF (reference sequence). CDR3 length: 16 residues. With 3 bases clipped from V and 2 bases from J, the junction kept 7 bases outside the gene matches. The CDR3 protein is CATSSQTGTGNYGYTF. CDR3 in DNA: TGTGCCACCAGCAGTCAAACCGGGACAGGGAACTATGGCTACACCTTC.

This clone occurred once. The chain couples TRBV29-1 to TRBJ2-1, with TRBD2 as a possible D gene (6 bases). Trimming stripped 7 bases from V and 3 bases from J, with 16 bases between. The CDR3 loop spans 14 amino acids. Germline assignment: CDR1 SQVTM and CDR2 ANQGSEA. The CDR3 loop reads CSALRLAFYNEQFF. CDR3 in DNA: TGCAGCGCCCTTAGGCTAGCGTTCTACAATGAGCAGTTCTTC.

This clone was observed a handful of times. The rearrangement uses TRBV5-6 and TRBJ1-5; D unresolved. The CDR3 covers 12 residues. V dropped 4 bases and J dropped 4 bases, with 6 bases sitting between them. CDR1 and CDR2 from the germline V gene are SGHDT and YYEEEE. DNA for the CDR3: TGTGCCAGCAGCGTAGTGAATCAGCCCCAGCATTTT. Translating gives CASSVVNQPQHF.

This clone came up once. The V call is TRBV19, the J call TRBJ1-6; 7 bases align to TRBD1. Trimming at V came to 8 bases and at J to 7 bases, leaving 8 bases not matched to a gene. Per the germline V gene, CDR1 is LNHDA and CDR2 is SQIVND (reference sequence). The CDR3 runs to 14 residues. CDR3 sequence: CASLGDRPNSPLHF. CDR3 DNA: TGTGCCAGTTTGGGGGACAGACCGAATTCACCCCTCCACTTT.

The chain carries TRBV18 and TRBJ2-7; 9 bases fit TRBD1. With 3 bases clipped from V and 6 bases from J, the junction kept 6 bases outside the gene matches. The CDR3 has 14 amino acids. Germline values: CDR1 KGHSH, CDR2 LQKENI. CDR3 in DNA: TGTGCCAGCTCACCCACGGACAGGGGCTCCGAGCAGTACTTC. This gives the protein CASSPTDRGSEQYF.

The chain couples TRBV6-1 to TRBJ2-1; TRBD2 aligns across 8 bases. Losses at the gene ends were 7 bases for V and 5 bases for J; bases not matched to a gene: 7. Germline values: CDR1 MNHNS, CDR2 SASEGT. The CDR3 sequence is 14 residues long. CDR3 sequence reads: CASTRREVNNEQFF. CDR3 bases: TGTGCCAGCACCCGGCGGGAGGTGAACAATGAGCAGTTCTTC.

The V call is TRBV5-1, the J call TRBJ1-2; 8 bases map to TRBD1. Trimming took 2 bases from V and 8 from J; bases not matched to a gene: 2. The CDR3 extends over 12 amino acids. Germline CDR1 SGHRS, CDR2 YFSETQ. The CDR3 DNA reads as TGCGCCAGCAGCTTCGGACAGGGCGGCTACACCTTC. Its translation is CASSFGQGGYTF.

The chain carries TRBV28 and TRBJ1-5; D gene ambiguous. CDR1 MDHEN and CDR2 SYDVKM come from the germline V gene. V dropped 2 bases and J dropped 1 base, with 6 bases sitting between them. The CDR3 runs 14 residues. The CDR3 coding sequence is TGTGCCAGCAGTTTAATCCAAAGCAATCAGCCCCAGCATTTT. It encodes CASSLIQSNQPQHF.

The V call is TRBV5-1, the J call TRBJ2-1; 11 positions match TRBD2. Losses at the gene ends were 4 bases for V and 4 bases for J; bases not matched to a gene: 7. CDR3 length equals 16 residues. Germline V gene lookup returns CDR1 SGHRS and CDR2 YFSETQ. The CDR3 is CASSGNSGGAYNEQFF. The CDR3 DNA reads TGCGCCAGCAGCGGCAATAGCGGGGGGGCTTACAATGAGCAGTTCTTC.

The J gene is TRBJ1-6, the V gene TRBV27; TRBD1 agrees at 7 bases. Losses at the gene ends were 4 bases for V and 6 bases for J; bases not matched to a gene: 6. The CDR3 totals 15 residues. Germline V gene data show CDR1 as MNHEY and CDR2 as SMNVEV (reference sequence). CDR3 region: CASSSLGQLNSPLHF. The CDR3 DNA is TGTGCCAGCAGTTCTTTGGGACAGCTTAATTCACCCCTCCACTTT.

The chain joins TRBV5-1 to TRBJ1-1, with D unresolved. V shed 0 bases and J shed 2 bases, with 5 bases lying between them. Looked up from germline, CDR1 is SGHRS and CDR2 is YFSETQ. This CDR3 contains 13 residues. DNA of the CDR3: TGCGCCAGCAGCTTGGACAGAAACACTGAAGCTTTCTTT. Translation: CASSLDRNTEAFF.

V gene TRBV28 combines with J gene TRBJ2-3; maybe TRBD1 (6 bases). The germline CDR1 and CDR2 sequences are MDHEN and SYDVKM. Trimming pared 6 bases from V and 1 base from J, leaving 8 bases between. This CDR3 contains 13 residues. The CDR3 protein is CASRSGGTDTQYF. In DNA, the CDR3 is TGTGCCAGCAGGTCAGGGGGCACAGATACGCAGTATTTT.

The genes are TRBV19 and TRBJ1-6; D ambiguous. This CDR3 has 14 residues. Looked up from germline, CDR1 is LNHDA and CDR2 is SQIVND (reference sequence). With 7 bases removed from V and 0 bases from J, the gap between germline ends came to 7 bases. CDR3 DNA sequence: TGTGCCAGTAAGCCATACTCCTATAATTCACCCCTCCACTTT. The encoded protein is CASKPYSYNSPLHF.